This TCR beta chain was observed in a study of regulatory T cells in long-lasting Graves disease. The TCR beta library used iRepertoire HTBI primers with Arm-PCR amplification of CDR3. TCRdb re-analysed the multiplex PCR reads in MiXCR, keeping a single row per CDR3 protein. This sample carries 360,000 or so distinct CDR3 sequences, 20% to 25% of them seen once, and the ten largest clones take under 35%. The time point was: persistent/refractory GD, antithyroid drugs over 5 years with positive TRAb. There was RNA extracted from PBMCs, and the TCR library was made from it. The germline CDR1 and CDR2 sequences are SNHLY and FYNNEI. Trimming took off 6 bases at V and 7 bases at J, with 17 bases between the two ends. This CDR3 spans 14 amino acids.

This TCR derives from a woman between 40 and 55 years old with Graves disease. V and J are TRBV2 and TRBJ2-3; D is unclear. The input for sequencing was peripheral blood mononuclear cells (PBMCs), taken when the disease was refractory, from a patient treated with antithyroid drugs. This chain's CDR3 is CASRRTYLRNTQYF. The DNA of the CDR3 is TGTGCCAGCAGGAGAACCTACCTTAGGAATACGCAGTATTTT.